These T cell receptor beta chains were read from a single sample in a study of low-dose radiotherapy and immunotherapy resistance in tumors. TCRdb re-derived calls from the reads in MiXCR, one entry per CDR3 protein. Of tens of thousands of distinct CDR3 sequences in the sample, 10% to 15% were seen once. The input for sequencing was PBMCs, taken before treatment. These receptors came from a female donor with ovarian cancer. The CDR3 runs from the conserved cysteine through the conserved F or W. The order of the fields is D gene, clone size, J gene, CDR3 length, V gene, CDR3 protein, CDR3 DNA. D genes are given only for firm matches. Clone size appears in some rows only: once, few, many, or a class for an expanded clone.

. | many | TRBJ1-4 | 14 | TRBV6-6 | CASRNGTWGEKLFF | TGTGCCAGCAGAAACGGGACATGGGGTGAAAAACTGTTTTTT
. | many | TRBJ1-3 | 16 | TRBV28 | CASSLSPGPGGDTIYF | TGTGCCAGCAGTTTATCCCCGGGACCCGGAGGCGACACCATATATTTT
. | once | TRBJ2-6 | 15 | TRBV25-1 | CASSESRPGANVLTF | TGTGCCAGCAGTGAATCTAGGCCTGGGGCCAACGTCCTGACTTTC
. | . | TRBJ1-3 | 15 | TRBV28 | CASLSGGTSGNTIYF | TGTGCCAGCCTCTCCGGGGGGACCTCTGGAAACACCATATATTTT
. | many | TRBJ2-3 | 14 | TRBV29-1 | CSAVGDGYTDTQYF | TGCAGCGCCGTTGGGGACGGCTACACAGATACGCAGTATTTT
. | many | TRBJ2-7 | 14 | TRBV28 | CASSLLGIIYEQYF | TGTGCCAGCAGCTTGCTGGGGATAATCTACGAGCAGTACTTC
. | many | TRBJ2-7 | 12 | TRBV29-1 | CSVRETSYEQYF | TGCAGCGTCCGGGAAACCTCATACGAGCAGTACTTC
. | many | TRBJ1-5 | 14 | TRBV30 | CAWSAGAPGQPQHF | TGTGCCTGGAGTGCAGGGGCCCCGGGGCAGCCCCAGCATTTT
TRBD2 | many | TRBJ2-1 | 14 | TRBV24-1 | CATSGTSGGNEQFF | TGTGCCACCAGTGGGACTAGCGGGGGGAATGAGCAGTTCTTC
. | many | TRBJ1-1 | 15 | TRBV6-6 | CASSRGFSGNTEAFF | TGTGCCAGCAGCAGGGGTTTTTCCGGGAACACTGAAGCTTTCTTT
TRBD1 | many | TRBJ1-2 | 15 | TRBV29-1 | CSVESGTGQNYGYTF | TGCAGCGTTGAATCCGGGACAGGGCAAAACTATGGCTACACCTTC
. | many | TRBJ2-4 | 16 | TRBV5-4 | CASSDTGWNAKNIQYF | TGTGCCAGCAGCGATACCGGGTGGAATGCCAAAAACATTCAGTACTTC
. | many | TRBJ2-7 | 14 | TRBV12-3/TRBV12-4 | CASSSLWAFREQYF | TGTGCCAGCAGTTCACTCTGGGCGTTTCGAGAGCAGTACTTC
TRBD1 | many | TRBJ2-7 | 18 | TRBV6-5 | CASSFTPFDREIIYEQYF | TGTGCCAGCAGTTTCACCCCCTTCGACAGGGAAATAATCTACGAGCAGTACTTC
. | many | TRBJ2-5 | 15 | TRBV5-1 | CASIRGQGTQETQYF | TGCGCCAGCATCCGCGGGCAGGGAACACAAGAGACCCAGTACTTC
TRBD1 | . | TRBJ2-2 | 16 | TRBV9 | CASTKDRAGGSGELFF | TGTGCCAGCACCAAGGATCGAGCAGGGGGCTCCGGGGAGCTGTTTTTT
. | many | TRBJ2-7 | 13 | TRBV7-7 | CASSLVVGSEQYF | TGTGCTAGCAGCTTGGTGGTCGGGAGCGAGCAGTACTTC
TRBD2 | many | TRBJ2-1 | 16 | TRBV7-8 | CASRDRYSGGAGLGFF | TGTGCCAGCAGAGACCGATATAGCGGGGGGGCCGGATTGGGGTTCTTC
. | . | TRBJ2-6 | 17 | TRBV7-8 | CASSLAGTTSGANVLTF | TGTGCCAGCAGCTTAGCCGGGACCACCTCTGGGGCCAACGTCCTGACTTTC
TRBD1 | few | TRBJ1-4 | 17 | TRBV19 | CASSTRDRVSTNEKLFF | TGTGCCAGTAGTACCCGGGACAGGGTATCAACTAATGAAAAACTGTTTTTT
TRBD1 | many | TRBJ2-3 | 16 | TRBV27 | CASTRGYRGPPDTQYF | TGTGCCAGCACCCGGGGGTACAGGGGGCCCCCAGATACGCAGTATTTT
. | many | TRBJ1-3 | 17 | TRBV2 | CASSLGFSTLSGNTIYF | TGTGCCAGCAGCCTGGGATTTTCAACTCTCTCTGGAAACACCATATATTTT
TRBD2 | many | TRBJ2-2 | 15 | TRBV5-1 | CASSPLAGLTGELFF | TGCGCCAGCAGCCCTCTAGCGGGGCTCACCGGGGAGCTGTTTTTT
. | many | TRBJ1-2 | 12 | TRBV29-1 | CSDVGALYGYTF | TGCAGCGACGTTGGGGCCCTCTATGGCTACACCTTC
. | many | TRBJ2-7 | 12 | TRBV23-1 | CAKITGKDEQYF | TGCGCCAAGATCACAGGGAAGGACGAGCAGTACTTC
TRBD1 | many | TRBJ2-2 | 14 | TRBV25-1 | CASSGDRVKGELFF | TGTGCCAGCAGTGGGGACAGGGTCAAAGGGGAGCTGTTTTTT
TRBD1 | many | TRBJ1-1 | 12 | TRBV20-1 | CSALAGTAEAFF | TGCAGTGCCCTAGCCGGGACAGCTGAAGCTTTCTTT
. | . | TRBJ1-2 | 13 | TRBV9 | CASSQQGVYGYTF | TGTGCCAGCAGCCAACAGGGAGTCTATGGCTACACCTTC
TRBD1 | . | TRBJ1-3 | 13 | TRBV20-1 | CSARVGGLDTIYF | TGCAGTGCTAGAGTAGGGGGCCTGGACACCATATATTTT